This T cell receptor beta chain was sequenced in a study of T-cell memory formation after mild COVID-19. Findings and limits, study-wide: Some responding clones appeared in pre-infection memory, suggesting cross-reactive memory joined. Researchers report contracting CD4+ clones mostly in CM and EM, with CD8+ clones in EMRA. The study found balanced CD4/CD8 in clones contracting day 15 to 85 and a CD4+ lean in later expanders.

5'RACE with constant-segment primers yielded barcoded, UMI-tagged TCR alpha and TCR beta cDNA libraries. TCRdb recomputed calls from the 5' RACE reads with MiXCR, one row per CDR3 protein. The sample lists over 350,000 distinct CDR3 sequences; roughly 24% were seen once. This clonotype was counted only a few times. The antigen is undetermined. This CDR3 has 14 residues. The V gene's germline CDR1 is DFQATT and CDR2 SNEGSKA (reference sequence). The V and J ends lost 0 bases and 4 bases respectively, with 12 bases between them. This TCR came from an adult woman who had mild COVID-19 (a few samples of this study predate the infection). Cell type and time point are not known. The chain has TRBV20-1 and TRBJ2-5, with D uncertain. The sample was PBMCs or a T cell subset sorted from them (not recorded which). CDR3 bases: TGCAGTGCTAGAGATCATCGAGAGGTAGAGACCCAGTACTTC. This gives the protein CSARDHREVETQYF.